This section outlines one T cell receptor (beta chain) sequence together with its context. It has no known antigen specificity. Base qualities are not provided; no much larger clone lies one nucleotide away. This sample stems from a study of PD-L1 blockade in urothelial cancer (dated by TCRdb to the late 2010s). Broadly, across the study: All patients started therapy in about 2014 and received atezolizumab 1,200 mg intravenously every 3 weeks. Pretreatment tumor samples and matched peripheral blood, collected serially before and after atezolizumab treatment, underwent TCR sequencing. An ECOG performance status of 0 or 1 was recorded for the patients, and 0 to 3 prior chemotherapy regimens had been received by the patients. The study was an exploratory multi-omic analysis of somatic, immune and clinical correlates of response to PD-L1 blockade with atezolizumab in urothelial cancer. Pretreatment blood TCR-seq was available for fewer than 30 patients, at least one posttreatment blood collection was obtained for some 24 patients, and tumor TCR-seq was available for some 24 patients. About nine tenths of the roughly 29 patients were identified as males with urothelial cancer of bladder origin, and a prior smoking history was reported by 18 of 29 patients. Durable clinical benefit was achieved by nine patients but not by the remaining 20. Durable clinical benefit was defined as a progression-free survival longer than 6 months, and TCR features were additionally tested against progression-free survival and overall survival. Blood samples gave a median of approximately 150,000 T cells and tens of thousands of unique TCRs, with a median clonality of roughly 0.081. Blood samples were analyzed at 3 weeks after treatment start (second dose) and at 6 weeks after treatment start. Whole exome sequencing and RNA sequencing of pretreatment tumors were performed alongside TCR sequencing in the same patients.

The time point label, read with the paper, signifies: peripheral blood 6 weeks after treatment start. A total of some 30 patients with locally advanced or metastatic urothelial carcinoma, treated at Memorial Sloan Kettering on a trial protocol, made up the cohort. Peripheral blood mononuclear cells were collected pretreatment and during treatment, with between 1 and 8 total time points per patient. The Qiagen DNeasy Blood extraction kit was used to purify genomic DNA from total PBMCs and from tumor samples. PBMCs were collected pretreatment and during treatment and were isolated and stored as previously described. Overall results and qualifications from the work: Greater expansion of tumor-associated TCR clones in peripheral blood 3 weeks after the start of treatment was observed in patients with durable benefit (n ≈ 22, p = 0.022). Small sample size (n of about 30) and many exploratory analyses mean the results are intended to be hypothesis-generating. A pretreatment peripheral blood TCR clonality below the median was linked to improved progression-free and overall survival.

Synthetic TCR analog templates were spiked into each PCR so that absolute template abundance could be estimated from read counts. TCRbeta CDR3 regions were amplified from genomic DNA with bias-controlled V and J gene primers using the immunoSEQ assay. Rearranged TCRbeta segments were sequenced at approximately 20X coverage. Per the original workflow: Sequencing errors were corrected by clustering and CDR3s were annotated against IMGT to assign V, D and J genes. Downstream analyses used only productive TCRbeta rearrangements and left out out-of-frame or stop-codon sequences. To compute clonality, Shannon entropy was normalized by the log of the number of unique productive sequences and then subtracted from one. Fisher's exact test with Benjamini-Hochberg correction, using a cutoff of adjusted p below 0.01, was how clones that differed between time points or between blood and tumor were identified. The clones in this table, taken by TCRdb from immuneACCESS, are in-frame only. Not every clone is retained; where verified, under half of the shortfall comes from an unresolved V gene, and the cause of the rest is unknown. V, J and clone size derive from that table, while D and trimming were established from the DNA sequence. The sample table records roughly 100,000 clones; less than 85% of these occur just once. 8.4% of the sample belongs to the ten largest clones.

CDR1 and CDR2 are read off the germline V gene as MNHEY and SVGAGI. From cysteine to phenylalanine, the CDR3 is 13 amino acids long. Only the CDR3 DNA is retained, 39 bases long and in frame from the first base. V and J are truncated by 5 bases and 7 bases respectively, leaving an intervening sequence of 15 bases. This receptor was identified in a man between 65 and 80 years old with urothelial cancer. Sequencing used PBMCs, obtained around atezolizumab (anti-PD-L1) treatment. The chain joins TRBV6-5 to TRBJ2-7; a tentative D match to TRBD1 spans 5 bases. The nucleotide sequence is TGTGCCAGCAGTCTGACCCCAGGGTTTGAGCAGTACTTC. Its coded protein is CASSLTPGFEQYF.